This T cell receptor (beta chain) was captured by sequencing in a study of identical twins (dated by TCRdb to 2016 to 2017). Looking at the study overall: To test whether fetal clonotypes persist, this study deep-sequenced TCR alpha and beta repertoires from monozygotic twins, from unrelated adults of various ages, and from cord blood. To rule out contamination, the twin experiments were replicated at different times with different library preparation protocols. Points the paper makes about the study in general: Out-of-frame TCR alpha sharing in monozygotic twins was systematically underestimated by recombination models, whereas sharing between unrelated individuals was in agreement with the recombination models. Because the same donors could not be followed over many years, conclusions were based on cross-sectional statistical analysis. Zero-insertion analyses could be partly confounded by invariant T cells such as MAIT and iNKT, though diverse VJ usage argued against such confounding for most clonotypes. Fewer insertions were carried by abundant cord blood beta clonotypes, a similar but weaker trend appeared in young adult naive repertoires, and no such trend appeared in memory repertoires. Out-of-frame TCR alpha sequences shared between twins showed an excess of low generation-probability sequences compared with coincidental sharing between unrelated individuals. A weaker excess of twin sharing was found in beta out-of-frame sequences because the signal-to-noise ratio was lowered by fewer shared sequences.

The library was prepared using 5' RACE. Sequencing instrument: Illumina HiSeq 2000. Template switching introduced a universal primer binding site; the final cDNA contained a unique molecular identifier, enabling accurate counting of TCR cDNA molecules. Specific primers in the conserved constant-segment region were used to synthesize first-strand cDNA for the TCR alpha and beta chains. To control for contamination, every cDNA library carried two barcodes: a SMART-Mk sample barcode plus Illumina barcodes. TruSeq adapter sequences along with Illumina sample barcodes were introduced in two successive PCR steps. The TCR alpha and beta cDNA libraries were sequenced on the Illumina HiSeq platform using custom primers. The original pipeline was this. MiGEC processed the raw reads to extract unique molecular identifiers, while MiXCR was used to determine the CDR3 positions. For each individual, recombination models were inferred using an EM algorithm with the repgenHMM and IGoR tools. The analysis of shared clonotypes was done with the tcR package in R, with sharing normalized by the product of cloneset sizes. Out-of-frame nonproductive sequences were analyzed to study raw recombination free of thymic and clonal selection effects. The public reads were reanalyzed by TCRdb: fastp trimming at Q25, MiXCR alignment, in-frame beta chains only. Identical CDR3 proteins give one entry, which carries the most common genes and DNA. The V and J calls shown here were made by TCRdb, not taken from the authors' results. This sample comprises about 690,000 distinct CDR3 sequences, 21% of them detected only once. The leading ten clones occupy around 4.4% of the sample.

Every donor in the study was a healthy Caucasian. Three pairs of female monozygotic twins, all aged roughly 18 to 29 years, were included in the twin cohort. RNA for TCR libraries was isolated from peripheral blood mononuclear cells. V is pruned by 4 bases and J by 6 bases, leaving 7 bases of the junction without a gene match. The germline V gene provides CDR1 MNHEY and CDR2 SVGAGI. The CDR3 sequence holds 15 residues, the cysteine and phenylalanine included. Of all the DNA, just the CDR3 is kept, 45 bases in frame from base 1. Details on this clonotype: The antigen this receptor binds is unknown. It has no much larger one-base neighbor in the sample; base qualities were not kept.

The data were also submitted as part of a second study, on T cells expressing NK-cell markers. Looking at the second paper: In sorted CD3+CD56+NKG2C+, CD3+CD56+NKG2C- and CD3+CD56-NKG2C+ T-cell subsets from 7 or 8 donors, TCR beta-chain repertoires were profiled. Among the eight sequenced donors, seven were HCMV-seropositive and one was HCMV-seronegative. To restrict sorting to alphabetaTCR-expressing T cells, an anti-gammadeltaTCR antibody was added in several experiments. In six donors, the dominant CD3+CD56+NKG2C+ clonotypes were among the top 10 CD8+ clonotypes and accounted for roughly 1.0-7.0% of CD8+ T cells. Those dominant clonotypes were again the most abundant among CD3+CD56-NKG2C+ cells in a handful of donors, at roughly 28.3-60.1%. Whether the expanded NKG2C-expressing T cell clones were specific for HCMV antigens remained unclear. The eight sequenced donors were randomly selected healthy volunteers, three men and five women. HCMV-specific IgG was detected in serum with a commercial ELISA kit to determine HCMV serostatus. For roughly six donors, bulk peripheral blood T-cell repertoires were additionally sequenced from unsorted PBMC. MIGEC was used to demultiplex reads and group the reads by UMI, and MiTCR was used to assemble and quantify clonotypes. To exclude erroneous sequences, only TCR cDNA sequences supported by at least two reads were retained. The tcR package was used for downstream repertoire analysis, and clonotypes were matched across fractions by CDR3 nucleotide sequence plus V segment. Antigen specificity was annotated against VDJdb with VDJmatch, allowing one amino acid substitution in CDR3.

Sequencing used PBMCs. The chain is assembled from TRBV6-5 and TRBJ2-2, and 8 bases in between align with TRBD2. The receptor was isolated from a woman under 30 in good health. The DNA is TGTGCCAGCAGTTCCCCCCTCGGGGGGGCCGGGGAGCTGTTTTTT. Translated, it gives CASSSPLGGAGELFF.